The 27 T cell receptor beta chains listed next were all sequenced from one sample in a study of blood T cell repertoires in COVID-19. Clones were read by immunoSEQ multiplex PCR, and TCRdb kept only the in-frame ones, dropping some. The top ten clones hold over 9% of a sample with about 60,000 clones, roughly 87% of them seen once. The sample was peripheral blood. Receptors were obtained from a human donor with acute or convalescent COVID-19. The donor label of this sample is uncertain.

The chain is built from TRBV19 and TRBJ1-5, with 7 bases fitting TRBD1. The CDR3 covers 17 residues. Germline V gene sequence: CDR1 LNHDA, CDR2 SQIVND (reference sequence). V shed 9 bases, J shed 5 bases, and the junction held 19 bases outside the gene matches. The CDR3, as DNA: TGTGCCAGCCTACCCCGGGACAGACCAGGGCTGGATCAGCCCCAGCATTTT. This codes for CASLPRDRPGLDQPQHF.

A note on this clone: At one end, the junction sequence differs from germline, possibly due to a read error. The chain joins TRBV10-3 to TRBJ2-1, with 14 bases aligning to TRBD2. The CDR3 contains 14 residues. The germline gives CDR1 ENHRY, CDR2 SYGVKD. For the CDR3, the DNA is TGTGCCATCGGCGGCCGGGGGACTAGCGGGAGTATCGTCTTC. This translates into CAIGGRGTSGSIVF.

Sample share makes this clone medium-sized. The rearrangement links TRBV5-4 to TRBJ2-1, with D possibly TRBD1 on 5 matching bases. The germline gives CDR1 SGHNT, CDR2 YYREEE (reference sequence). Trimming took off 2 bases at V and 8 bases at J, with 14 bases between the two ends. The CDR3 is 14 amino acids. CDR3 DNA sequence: TGTGCCAGCAGCTTAGGCCCAGGGTCGGATGAGCAGTTCTTC. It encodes CASSLGPGSDEQFF. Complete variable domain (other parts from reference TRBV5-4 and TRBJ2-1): ETGVTQSPTHLIKTRGQQVTLRCSSQSGHNTVSWYQQALGQGPQFIFQYYREEENGRGNFPPRFSGLQFPNYSSELNVNALELDDSALYLCASSLGPGSDEQFFGPGTRLTVL.

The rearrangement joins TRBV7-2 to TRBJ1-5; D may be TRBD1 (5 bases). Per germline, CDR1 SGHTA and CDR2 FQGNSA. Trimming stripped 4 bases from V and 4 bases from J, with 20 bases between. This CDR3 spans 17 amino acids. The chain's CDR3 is CASSSRPPGSYNQPQHF. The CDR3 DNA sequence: TGTGCCAGCAGCTCACGCCCCCCAGGGTCATATAATCAGCCCCAGCATTTT.

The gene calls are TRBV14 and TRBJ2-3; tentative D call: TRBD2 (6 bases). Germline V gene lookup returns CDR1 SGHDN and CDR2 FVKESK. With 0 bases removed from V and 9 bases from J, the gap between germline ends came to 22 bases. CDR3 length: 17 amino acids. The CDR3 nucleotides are TGTGCCAGCAGCCAAGACAGGAGACTAGGGGCCCCAAGGACGCAGTATTTT. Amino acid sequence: CASSQDRRLGAPRTQYF.

CDR3 sequence reads: CASSLAPGQAFF. The CDR3, as DNA: TGTGCCAGCAGTCTAGCCCCAGGTCAGGCTTTCTTT. This rearrangement joins TRBV28 to TRBJ1-1; D is unclear. Germline lookup yields CDR1 MDHEN and CDR2 SYDVKM. V lost 5 bases and J lost 11, with 15 bases in between. This CDR3 is 12 amino acids long. Drawing the rest from reference TRBV28 and TRBJ1-1, the complete variable domain is DVKVTQSSRYLVKRTGEKVFLECVQDMDHENMFWYRQDPGLGLRLIYFSYDVKMKEKGDIPEGYSVSREKKERFSLILESASTNQTSMYLCASSLAPGQAFFGQGTRLTVV.

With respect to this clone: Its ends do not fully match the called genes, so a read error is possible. The CDR3 region is CASSQSPTLAGGPTSGSQYF. The CDR3, as DNA: TGTGCTAGCAGCCAATCGCCGACTCTAGCGGGAGGGCCGACATCGGGGTCCCAGTACTTC. The chain employs TRBV7-7 and TRBJ2-5, with 12 bases matching TRBD2. Per germline, CDR1 SSHAT and CDR2 FNYEAQ (reference sequence). CDR3 length: 20 residues.

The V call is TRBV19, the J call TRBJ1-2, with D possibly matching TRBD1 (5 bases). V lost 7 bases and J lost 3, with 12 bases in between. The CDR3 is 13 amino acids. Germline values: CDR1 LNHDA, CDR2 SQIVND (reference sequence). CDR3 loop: CASNGRDDYGYTF. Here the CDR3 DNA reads TGTGCCAGTAATGGGAGGGACGACTATGGCTACACCTTC.

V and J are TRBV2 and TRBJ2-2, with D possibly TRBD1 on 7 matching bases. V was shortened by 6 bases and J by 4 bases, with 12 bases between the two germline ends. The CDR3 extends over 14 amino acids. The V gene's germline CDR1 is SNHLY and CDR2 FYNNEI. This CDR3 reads CASRGGQATGELFF. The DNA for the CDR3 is TGTGCCAGCAGGGGAGGACAGGCCACCGGGGAGCTGTTTTTT.

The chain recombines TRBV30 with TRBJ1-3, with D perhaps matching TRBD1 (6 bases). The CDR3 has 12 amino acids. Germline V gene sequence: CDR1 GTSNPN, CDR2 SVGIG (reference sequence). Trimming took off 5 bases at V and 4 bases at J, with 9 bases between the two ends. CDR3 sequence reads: CAWYRAGNTIYF. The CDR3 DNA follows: TGTGCCTGGTACAGGGCCGGAAACACCATATATTTT.

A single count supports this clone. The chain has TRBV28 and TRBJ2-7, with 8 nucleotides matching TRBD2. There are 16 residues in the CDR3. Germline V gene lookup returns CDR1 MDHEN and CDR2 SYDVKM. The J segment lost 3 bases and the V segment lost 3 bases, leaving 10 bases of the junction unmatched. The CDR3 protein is CASSLPRRGGNYEQYF. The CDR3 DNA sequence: TGTGCCAGCAGTTTGCCCCGTCGGGGGGGGAACTACGAGCAGTACTTC.

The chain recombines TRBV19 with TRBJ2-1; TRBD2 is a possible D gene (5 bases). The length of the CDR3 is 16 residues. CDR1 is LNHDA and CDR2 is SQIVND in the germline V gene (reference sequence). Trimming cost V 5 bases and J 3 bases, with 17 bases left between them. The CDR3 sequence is CASSQLRGGVYNEQFF. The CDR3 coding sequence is TGTGCCAGTAGTCAGCTTCGTGGAGGAGTCTACAATGAGCAGTTCTTC.

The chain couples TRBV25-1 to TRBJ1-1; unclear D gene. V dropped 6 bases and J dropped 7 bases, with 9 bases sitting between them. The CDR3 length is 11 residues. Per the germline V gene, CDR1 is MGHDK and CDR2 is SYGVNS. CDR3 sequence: CASRSRLEAFF. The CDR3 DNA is TGTGCCAGCAGGTCGAGGCTTGAAGCTTTCTTT.

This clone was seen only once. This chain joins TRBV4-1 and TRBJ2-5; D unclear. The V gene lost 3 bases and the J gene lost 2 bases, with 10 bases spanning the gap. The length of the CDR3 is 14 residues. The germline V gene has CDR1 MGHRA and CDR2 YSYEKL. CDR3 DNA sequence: TGCGCCAGCAGCCAGCTACTGACACAAGAGACCCAGTACTTC. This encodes CASSQLLTQETQYF.

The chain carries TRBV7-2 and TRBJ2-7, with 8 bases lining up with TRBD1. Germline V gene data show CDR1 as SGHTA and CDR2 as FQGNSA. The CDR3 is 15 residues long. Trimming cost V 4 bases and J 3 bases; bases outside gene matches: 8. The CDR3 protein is CASSYSQGVLYEQYF. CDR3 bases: TGTGCCAGCAGCTACTCACAGGGGGTTCTCTACGAGCAGTACTTC.

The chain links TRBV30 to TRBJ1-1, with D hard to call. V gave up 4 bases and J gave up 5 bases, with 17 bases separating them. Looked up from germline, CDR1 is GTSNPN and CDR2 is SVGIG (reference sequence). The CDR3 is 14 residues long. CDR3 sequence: CAWNTGEVWTEAFF. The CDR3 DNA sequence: TGTGCCTGGAATACCGGGGAGGTTTGGACTGAAGCTTTCTTT.

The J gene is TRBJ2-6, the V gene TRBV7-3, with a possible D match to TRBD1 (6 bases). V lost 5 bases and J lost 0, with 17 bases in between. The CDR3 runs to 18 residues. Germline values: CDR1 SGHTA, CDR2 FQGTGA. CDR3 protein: CASSARTALDSGANVLTF. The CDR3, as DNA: TGTGCCAGCAGCGCCCGGACAGCCCTGGACTCTGGGGCCAACGTCCTGACTTTC.

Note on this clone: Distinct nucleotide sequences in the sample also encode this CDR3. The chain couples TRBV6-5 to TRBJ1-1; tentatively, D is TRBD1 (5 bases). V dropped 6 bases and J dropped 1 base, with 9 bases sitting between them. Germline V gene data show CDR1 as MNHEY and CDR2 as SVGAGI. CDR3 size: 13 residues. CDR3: CASSLQENTEAFF. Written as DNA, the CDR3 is TGTGCCAGCAGCCTACAGGAGAACACTGAAGCTTTCTTT.

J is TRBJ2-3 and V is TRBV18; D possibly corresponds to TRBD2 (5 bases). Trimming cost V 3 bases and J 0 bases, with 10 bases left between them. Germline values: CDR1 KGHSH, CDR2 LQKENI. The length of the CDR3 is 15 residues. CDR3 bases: TGTGCCAGCTCACCTTCAGCGGCTAGCACAGATACGCAGTATTTT. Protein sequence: CASSPSAASTDTQYF.

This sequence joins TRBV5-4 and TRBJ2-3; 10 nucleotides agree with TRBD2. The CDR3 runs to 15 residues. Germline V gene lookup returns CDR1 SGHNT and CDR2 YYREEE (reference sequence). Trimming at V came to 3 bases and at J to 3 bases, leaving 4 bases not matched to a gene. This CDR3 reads CASSSTSGTTDTQYF. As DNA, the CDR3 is TGTGCCAGCAGCTCAACTAGCGGGACAACAGATACGCAGTATTTT.

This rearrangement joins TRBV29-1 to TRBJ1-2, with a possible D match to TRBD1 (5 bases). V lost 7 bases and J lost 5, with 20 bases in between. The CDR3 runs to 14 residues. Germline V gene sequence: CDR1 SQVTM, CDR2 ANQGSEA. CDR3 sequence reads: CSGGHGGVGYGYTF. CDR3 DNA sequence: TGCAGCGGGGGCCACGGCGGGGTAGGGTATGGCTACACCTTC.

The CDR3 sequence: CASTSGRADTQYF. As DNA, the CDR3 is TGTGCCAGTACGAGCGGGAGGGCAGATACGCAGTATTTT. This chain links TRBV19 with TRBJ2-3; 10 bases align to TRBD2. Germline trimming cut 7 bases from V and 4 bases from J; bases unmatched to any gene: 2. Germline loops: CDR1 LNHDA, CDR2 SQIVND (reference sequence). The CDR3 length is 13 residues.

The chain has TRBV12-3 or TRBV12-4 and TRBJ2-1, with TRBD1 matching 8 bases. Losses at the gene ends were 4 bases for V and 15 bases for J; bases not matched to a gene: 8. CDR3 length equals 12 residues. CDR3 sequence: CASSSTGAALFF. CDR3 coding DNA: TGTGCCAGCAGTTCGACAGGGGCAGCACTGTTCTTC.

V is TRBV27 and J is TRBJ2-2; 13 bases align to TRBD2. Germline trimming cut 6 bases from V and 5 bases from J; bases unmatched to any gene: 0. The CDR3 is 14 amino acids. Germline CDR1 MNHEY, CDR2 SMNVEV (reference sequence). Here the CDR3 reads CASRGLAGTGELFF. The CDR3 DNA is TGTGCCAGCAGGGGACTAGCGGGAACCGGGGAGCTGTTTTTT.

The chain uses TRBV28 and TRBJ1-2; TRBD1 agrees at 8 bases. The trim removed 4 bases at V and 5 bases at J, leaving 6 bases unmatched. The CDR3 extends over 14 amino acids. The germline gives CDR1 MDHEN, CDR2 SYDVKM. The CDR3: CASSSSGGGYGYTF. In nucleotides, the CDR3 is TGTGCCAGCAGTTCGTCAGGGGGCGGGTATGGCTACACCTTC.

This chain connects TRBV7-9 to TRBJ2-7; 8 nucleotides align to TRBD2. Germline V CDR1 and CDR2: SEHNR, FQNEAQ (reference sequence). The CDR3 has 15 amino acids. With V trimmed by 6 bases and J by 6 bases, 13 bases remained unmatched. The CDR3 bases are TGTGCCAGCAGTCCGGGAGGGGGGGCTTGGCGCGAGCAGTACGTC. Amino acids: CASSPGGGAWREQYV.

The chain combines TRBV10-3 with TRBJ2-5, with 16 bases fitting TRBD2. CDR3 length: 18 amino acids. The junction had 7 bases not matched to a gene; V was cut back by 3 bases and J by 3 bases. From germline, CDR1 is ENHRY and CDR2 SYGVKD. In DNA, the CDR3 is TGTGCCATCAGTGATTCCCCGGGGACTAGCGGGAGGGAAGAGACCCAGTACTTC. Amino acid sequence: CAISDSPGTSGREETQYF.